Listed below are T cell receptor beta chains from one sample, sequenced in a study of CD4+ T cells in melanoma. TCRdb's table, derived via immunoSEQ multiplex PCR, lists solely in-frame clones and lacks some. The table records around 55,000 clones, roughly 69% of them present only once. The source material was tumor tissue. All receptors come from a human donor with melanoma. Both conserved end residues are part of each CDR3. A D gene is named only where the DNA matches it firmly. The size of a clone is reported for some rows only, either as once, few or many, or as a class for expanded clones.

clone_size	d_call	j_call	v_call	cdr3_aa	cdr3_nt
NA	NA	TRBJ2-1	TRBV20-1	CSALRGQFF	TGCAGTGCTCTGCGGGGGCAGTTCTTC
NA	NA	TRBJ1-1	TRBV11-2	CASSPQLKAEGAFF	TGTGCCAGCAGCCCACAGCTGAAAGCTGAAGGGGCTTTCTTT
few	NA	TRBJ2-1	TRBV5-1	CASSFKTYNEQFF	TGCGCCAGCAGCTTTAAGACGTACAATGAGCAGTTCTTC
NA	NA	TRBJ1-4	TRBV28	CASSWGGEKLFF	TGTGCCAGCAGTTGGGGGGGGGAAAAACTGTTTTTT
NA	NA	TRBJ2-1	TRBV4-3	CASSPDRLGGKNNEQFF	TGCGCCAGCAGCCCAGATAGGTTAGGGGGTAAAAACAATGAGCAGTTCTTC
NA	NA	TRBJ2-7	TRBV5-5	CASTEQGYEQYF	TGTGCCAGCACCGAACAGGGCTACGAGCAGTACTTC
NA	NA	TRBJ2-5	TRBV9	CASSVAPVGRQETQYF	TGTGCCAGCAGCGTAGCACCCGTTGGTAGACAAGAGACCCAGTACTTC
NA	TRBD1	TRBJ2-3	TRBV9	CASSVEGQGTDTQYF	TGTGCCAGCAGCGTAGAGGGACAGGGTACAGATACGCAGTATTTT
NA	TRBD1	TRBJ2-7	TRBV27	CASSRTGRLGTEQYF	TGTGCCAGCAGTCGGACAGGCCGTTTGGGAACCGAGCAGTACTTC
NA	TRBD2	TRBJ2-1	TRBV7-3	CASSLSSGGANNEQFF	TGTGCCAGCAGCCTAAGCAGCGGGGGGGCTAACAATGAGCAGTTCTTC
NA	TRBD2	TRBJ2-2	TRBV5-1	CASSSSGEGGELFF	TGCGCCAGCAGCTCCTCGGGGGAGGGAGGGGAGCTGTTTTTT
few	NA	TRBJ2-7	TRBV7-9	CASSYTAYEQYF	TGTGCCAGCAGTTACACAGCCTACGAGCAGTACTTC
NA	NA	TRBJ1-6	TRBV5-1	CASTIGFLNSPLHF	TGCGCCAGCACCATAGGATTCCTTAATTCACCCCTCCACTTT
NA	NA	TRBJ1-6	TRBV19	CASSPGSALHF	TGTGCCAGTAGCCCCGGTTCGGCCCTCCACTTT
NA	TRBD1	TRBJ1-1	TRBV18	CASSPTGVETEAFF	TGTGCCAGCTCACCGACAGGGGTTGAGACTGAAGCTTTCTTT
NA	NA	TRBJ2-3	TRBV5-1	CASSPFSGSSTDTQYF	TGCGCCAGCAGCCCCTTCTCCGGTTCTAGCACAGATACGCAGTATTTT
NA	NA	TRBJ2-3	TRBV28	CASSFPPVGGTDTQYF	TGTGCCAGCAGTTTTCCGCCAGTGGGGGGTACAGATACGCAGTATTTT
NA	NA	TRBJ2-7	TRBV21-1	CARAKGQGEYEQYF	TGTGCCAGGGCTAAGGGACAGGGGGAATACGAGCAGTACTTC
NA	TRBD1	TRBJ1-5	TRBV28	CASRRQGASGQPQHF	TGTGCCAGCAGGAGACAGGGGGCGTCAGGGCAGCCCCAGCATTTT
NA	NA	TRBJ2-7	TRBV5-5	CASSLMTYEQYF	TGTGCCAGCAGCTTGATGACCTACGAGCAGTACTTC
NA	TRBD1	TRBJ2-7	TRBV5-1	CASSLGTGGGEQYF	TGCGCCAGCAGCTTGGGGACAGGGGGTGGGGAGCAGTACTTC
NA	NA	TRBJ2-7	TRBV7-2	CASSFSGLYHYEQYF	TGTGCCAGCAGCTTCTCAGGGTTGTATCACTACGAGCAGTACTTC
NA	NA	TRBJ1-2	TRBV5-4	CASRLEGNYFYGYTF	TGTGCCAGCAGATTGGAGGGGAACTACTTCTATGGCTACACCTTC
NA	TRBD2	TRBJ2-1	TRBV6-5	CASRSSGGGYEQFF	TGTGCCAGCAGATCTAGCGGGGGGGGCTATGAGCAGTTCTTC
NA	NA	TRBJ2-7	TRBV7-9	CASSLARVSYEQYF	TGTGCCAGCAGCTTAGCCAGGGTATCATACGAGCAGTACTTC
few	NA	TRBJ1-2	TRBV6-4	CASNEQGIGYGYTF	TGTGCCAGCAACGAACAGGGTATTGGCTATGGCTACACCTTC
NA	TRBD1	TRBJ1-1	TRBV6-5	CASSYDRGYTEAFF	TGTGCCAGCAGTTACGACAGGGGATACACTGAAGCTTTCTTT
NA	NA	TRBJ1-1	TRBV15	CATSRASVAVNTEAFF	TGTGCCACCAGCAGAGCCTCGGTCGCCGTGAACACTGAAGCTTTCTTT
NA	NA	TRBJ2-7	TRBV5-1	CASSFENYEQYF	TGCGCCAGCAGCTTTGAGAATTACGAGCAGTACTTC
NA	NA	TRBJ1-5	TRBV7-9	CASSLSGLNQPQHF	TGTGCCAGCAGCTTATCAGGGCTCAATCAGCCCCAGCATTTT
NA	NA	TRBJ1-2	TRBV30	CAWSAPSLYGYTF	TGTGCCTGGAGTGCGCCGTCGCTCTATGGCTACACCTTC
many	TRBD2	TRBJ2-1	TRBV9	CASSVGGGAYNEQFF	TGTGCCAGCAGCGTAGGCGGGGGGGCGTACAATGAGCAGTTCTTC